These 16 T cell receptor beta chains came from one sample sequenced in a study of response to subunit inactivated influenza vaccine. TCRdb recomputed calls from the RT-PCR reads with MiXCR, one row per CDR3 protein. This sample has roughly 540,000 distinct CDR3 sequences, with around 25% found just once. These records were also assigned to another study, of T cells expressing NK-cell markers. Per that study: The cDNA for TCR beta came from 5'RACE template switching with UMIs.

This specimen was CD4+ T cells sorted from PBMCs, taken 11 to 12 days after vaccination. The receptors come from a man aged 45-65 years who received an inactivated influenza vaccine.

This clonotype has just a few counts. V and J are TRBV25-1 and TRBJ1-6; a possible D gene is TRBD1 (5 bases). Germline CDR1 and CDR2: MGHDK and SYGVNS. V lost 4 bases to trimming and J lost 8 bases, with 15 bases between them. This CDR3 is 15 amino acids long. The CDR3 nucleotides read TGTGCCAGCAGTGGGGGGGTGCCCATTTATTCACCCCTCCACTTT. Its translation: CASSGGVPIYSPLHF.

This clonotype has more than one count but fewer than ten. This sequence joins TRBV28 and TRBJ2-1; weak D call: TRBD1 (5 bases). Germline-derived CDR1 and CDR2 are MDHEN and SYDVKM. The CDR3 is 14 residues long. V lost 4 bases and J lost 4, with 11 bases in between. DNA for the CDR3: TGTGCCAGCAGTTCGCAGGGCTATTACAATGAGCAGTTCTTC. It codes for CASSSQGYYNEQFF.

The rearrangement links TRBV30 to TRBJ2-3; perhaps D is TRBD1 or TRBD2 (6 bases each). The CDR3 sequence is 18 residues long. Germline assignment: CDR1 GTSNPN and CDR2 SVGIG (reference sequence). Trimming stripped 2 bases from V and 0 bases from J, with 21 bases between. CDR3 in amino acids: CAWSYFPPWGASTDTQYF. The CDR3 DNA is TGTGCCTGGAGTTACTTTCCCCCATGGGGGGCTAGCACAGATACGCAGTATTTT.

In its sample, this clonotype was seen a few times. The chain employs TRBV6-2 or TRBV6-3 and TRBJ2-3; unclear D gene. CDR1 and CDR2 from the germline V gene are MNHEY and SVGEGT. The CDR3 is 13 amino acids. V dropped 7 bases and J dropped 2 bases, with 10 bases sitting between them. The CDR3 DNA reads as TGTGCCAGCACTAAGGCAGACACAGATACGCAGTATTTT. It translates to CASTKADTDTQYF.

The chain joins TRBV5-1 to TRBJ1-1; D remains ambiguous. The CDR3 has 14 residues. CDR1 SGHRS and CDR2 YFSETQ come from the germline V gene. V lost 7 bases to trimming and J lost 4 bases, with 17 bases between them. Written as DNA, the CDR3 is TGCGCCAGCTCATCCGACACTGGTGTCACTGAAGCTTTCTTT. Its protein is CASSSDTGVTEAFF. The whole variable domain, remainder taken from reference TRBV5-1 and TRBJ1-1, is KAGVTQTPRYLIKTRGQQVTLSCSPISGHRSVSWYQQTPGQGLQFLFEYFSETQRNKGNFPGRFSGRQFSNSRSEMNVSTLELGDSALYLCASSSDTGVTEAFFGQGTRLTVV.

The chain joins TRBV28 to TRBJ2-7, with D possibly being TRBD1 (6 bases). The CDR3 sequence is 15 residues long. Trimming took 5 bases from V and 0 from J, leaving 14 bases between them. Germline V gives CDR1 MDHEN, CDR2 SYDVKM. The CDR3 sequence: CASSRSDRTSYEQYF. The CDR3 nucleotides read TGTGCCAGCAGTAGGTCCGACAGGACCTCCTACGAGCAGTACTTC.

The table lists this clonotype with a few counts. V and J are TRBV20-1 and TRBJ2-1; 9 bases align to TRBD1. CDR3 length: 14 amino acids. J was trimmed by 3 bases and V by 4 bases; bases with no gene match: 4. Germline V lookup: CDR1 DFQATT, CDR2 SNEGSKA (reference sequence). The CDR3 region has the DNA TGCAGTGCTACTACAGGGGGCCGCTACAATGAGCAGTTCTTC. Protein: CSATTGGRYNEQFF.

The chain carries TRBV20-1 and TRBJ2-7; 9 nucleotides match TRBD1. This CDR3 region has 14 residues. Germline lookup yields CDR1 DFQATT and CDR2 SNEGSKA (reference sequence). The CDR3, as DNA: TGCAAGGTGAACAGGGGGCAATTCGGCGACGAGCAGTACTTC. Protein product: CKVNRGQFGDEQYF.

This clonotype has at least ten counts. The chain carries TRBV29-1 and TRBJ1-2, with a tentative D call TRBD1 (6 bases). The V end was cut by 6 bases, the J end by 4 bases, with 15 bases between. This CDR3 comprises 13 residues. Per the germline V gene, CDR1 is SQVTM and CDR2 is ANQGSEA. In DNA form, the CDR3 reads TGCAGCGTCGGTAATCAGGGGAGCTATGGCTACACCTTC. Residues: CSVGNQGSYGYTF.

This chain uses TRBV24-1 with TRBJ2-3; maybe TRBD2 (5 bases). The V gene's germline CDR1 is KGHDR and CDR2 SFDVKD. This CDR3 is built from 14 residues. Deletions cut 4 bases from V and 7 bases from J, with 14 bases between. This CDR3 is CATSDRTGTNTQYF. CDR3 bases: TGTGCCACCAGTGACCGGACTGGTACCAATACGCAGTATTTT.

V usage is TRBV7-8 and J usage is TRBJ1-1; a weak D match, TRBD1 (5 bases). The V end was cut by 3 bases, the J end by 8 bases, with 13 bases between. The CDR3 has 13 amino acids. Germline V gene data show CDR1 as SGHVS and CDR2 as FQNEAQ. This chain's CDR3 is CASSFGRTREAFF. Here the CDR3 DNA reads TGTGCCAGCAGCTTCGGCCGGACAAGAGAAGCTTTCTTT.

This clonotype was observed a handful of times. The chain combines TRBV6-5 with TRBJ1-6, with D perhaps TRBD1 (6 bases). The ends were cut back, 0 bases at V and 8 bases at J, with 17 bases in the middle. The CDR3 has 17 residues. The V gene's germline CDR1 is MNHEY and CDR2 SVGAGI. The CDR3 spells CASSYSGGAGGHSPLHF. The CDR3 DNA is TGTGCCAGCAGTTACTCGGGTGGTGCCGGGGGCCATTCACCCCTCCACTTT.

This clonotype was detected only a few times. The rearrangement joins TRBV18 to TRBJ2-4; TRBD1 might be the D (5 bases). Trimming removed 1 base from V and 7 bases from J, with 5 bases in between. CDR1 and CDR2 from the germline V gene are KGHSH and LQKENI. CDR3 length equals 12 residues. CDR3 protein: CASSPQGNIQYF. CDR3 nucleotide sequence: TGTGCCAGCTCACCACAGGGGAACATTCAGTACTTC.

This clonotype has a handful of counts. The chain is built from TRBV24-1 and TRBJ1-5; D uncertain. The CDR3 loop spans 14 amino acids. V shed 9 bases and J shed 0 bases, with 11 bases lying between them. CDR1 KGHDR and CDR2 SFDVKD come from the germline V gene. The CDR3 spells CATGGGPSNQPQHF. CDR3 coding DNA: TGTGCCACCGGTGGCGGCCCTAGCAATCAGCCCCAGCATTTT.

V usage is TRBV6-1 and J usage is TRBJ2-5; maybe TRBD2 (6 bases). Trimming left V 7 bases short and J 1 base short, with 16 bases between. Per the germline V gene, CDR1 is MNHNS and CDR2 is SASEGT. This CDR3 contains 15 residues. CDR3 DNA sequence: TGTGCCAGCAAGGCTCGCGGGGCGACCCAAGAGACCCAGTACTTC. Amino acid sequence: CASKARGATQETQYF.

The rearrangement joins TRBV27 to TRBJ1-6; D might be TRBD1 (5 bases). CDR3 length: 14 residues. V was pared by 4 bases and J by 7 bases, with 11 bases between. Germline V gene lookup returns CDR1 MNHEY and CDR2 SMNVEV (reference sequence). The CDR3 sequence is CASSSVRGNSPLHF. The CDR3, as DNA: TGTGCCAGCAGTTCCGTCCGGGGGAATTCACCCCTCCACTTT.